What follows describes a single TCR beta chain. The data are from a study of cytomegalovirus exposure and HLA in healthy donors. Researchers ran the PCR with 60 Vbeta and 13 Jbeta primers. Data came from immunoSEQ multiplex PCR; TCRdb stores just in-frame clones and leaves some out. The data contain fewer than 250,000 clones, approximately 78% of them singletons. Germline V gene data show CDR1 as SGHTA and CDR2 as FQGNSA. Deletions cut 10 bases from V and 0 bases from J, with 13 bases between. The CDR3 is 14 amino acids. The receptor was derived from a man aged 25 to 45 in good health and CMV-seronegative. Sequencing was carried out using PBMCs. The gene calls are TRBV7-2 and TRBJ2-1; the D is unclear. CDR3 DNA: TGTGCCACCAAAGGCGGATCCTCCTACAATGAGCAGTTCTTC. Protein sequence: CATKGGSSYNEQFF.